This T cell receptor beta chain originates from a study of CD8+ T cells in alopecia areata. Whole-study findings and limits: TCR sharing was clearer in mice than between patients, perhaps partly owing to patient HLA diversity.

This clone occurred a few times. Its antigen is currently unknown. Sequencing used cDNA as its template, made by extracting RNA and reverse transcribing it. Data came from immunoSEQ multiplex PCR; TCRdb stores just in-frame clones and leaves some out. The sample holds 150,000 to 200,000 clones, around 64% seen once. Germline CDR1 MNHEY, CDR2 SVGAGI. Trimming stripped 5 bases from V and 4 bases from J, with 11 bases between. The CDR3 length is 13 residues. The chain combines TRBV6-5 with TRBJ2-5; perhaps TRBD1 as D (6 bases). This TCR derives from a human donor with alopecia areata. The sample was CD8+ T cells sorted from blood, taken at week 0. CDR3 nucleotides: TGTGCCAGCAGTACAGGGTATGGAGAGACCCAGTACTTC. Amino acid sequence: CASSTGYGETQYF.